Listed below are T cell receptor beta chains from one sample, sequenced in a study of T-cell memory formation after mild COVID-19. MiXCR, run by TCRdb on the 5' RACE reads, gives a single entry per CDR3 protein. The sample yields more than 250,000 distinct CDR3 sequences, over 15% seen once. Specimen: PBMCs or a T cell subset sorted from them (not recorded which). These receptors were collected from a man in his late teens or twenties who had mild COVID-19 (a few samples of this study predate the infection). Cell type and time point are not known. Each CDR3 is given with its conserved first and last residue. D genes are given only for firm matches. Not all rows give a size; the values are once, few, many and, for expanded clones, a class.

j_gene: TRBJ2-5; abundance: many; v_gene: TRBV28; d_gene: TRBD2; CDR3nt: TGTGCCAGCCACTCGGGGGGGCGGAAGACCCAGTACTTC; CDR3aa: CASHSGGRKTQYF
j_gene: TRBJ2-6; abundance: few; v_gene: TRBV5-1; d_gene: NA; CDR3nt: TGCGCCAGCTGGGGCAGGCTCGCTGGGGCCAACGTCCTGACTTTC; CDR3aa: CASWGRLAGANVLTF
j_gene: TRBJ1-6; abundance: few; v_gene: TRBV5-1; d_gene: NA; CDR3nt: TGCGCCAGCAGCTTGGCGGGGGACAATCAAGTCCCCTATAATTCACCCCTCCACTTT; CDR3aa: CASSLAGDNQVPYNSPLHF
j_gene: TRBJ1-4; abundance: NA; v_gene: TRBV9; d_gene: NA; CDR3nt: TGTGCCAGCAGCGTAGGAGCGTGGCAGGAGGGTGAAAAACTGTTTTTT; CDR3aa: CASSVGAWQEGEKLFF
j_gene: TRBJ2-3; abundance: many; v_gene: TRBV5-1; d_gene: TRBD1; CDR3nt: TGCGCCAGCAGCACAGGGACAGGGGGCACAGATACGCAGTATTTT; CDR3aa: CASSTGTGGTDTQYF
j_gene: TRBJ2-5; abundance: few; v_gene: TRBV4-2; d_gene: TRBD2; CDR3nt: TGTGCCAGCAGCCCACTAAGGTCTAGCGGGGGTGGGGACTTCGGAGAGACCCAGTACTTC; CDR3aa: CASSPLRSSGGGDFGETQYF
j_gene: TRBJ1-4; abundance: many; v_gene: TRBV5-1; d_gene: NA; CDR3nt: TGCGCCAGCAGCTTGGCCGGCCGGCGGGAAAAACTGTTTTTT; CDR3aa: CASSLAGRREKLFF
j_gene: TRBJ2-7; abundance: NA; v_gene: TRBV12-3/TRBV12-4; d_gene: NA; CDR3nt: TGTGCCAGCAGTTTTCGTCAGGGTCCCTACGAGCAGTACTTC; CDR3aa: CASSFRQGPYEQYF
j_gene: TRBJ1-6; abundance: NA; v_gene: TRBV11-2; d_gene: NA; CDR3nt: TGTGCCAGCAGCTTTAACAGGCAGAATTCACCCCTCCACTTT; CDR3aa: CASSFNRQNSPLHF
j_gene: TRBJ2-7; abundance: many; v_gene: TRBV4-3; d_gene: TRBD1; CDR3nt: TGCGCCAGCAGCCAAGATAGACAGGGAGTTTACGAGCAGTACTTC; CDR3aa: CASSQDRQGVYEQYF